Reported below is one T cell receptor beta chain. A junction boundary mismatches the germline segment, possibly from a read error. The same CDR3 arises from other DNA sequences in this sample as well. Investigators reverse transcribed all isolated RNA, so they sequenced expressed TCRB transcripts. Assay: immunoSEQ multiplex PCR; the TCRdb copy retains only in-frame clones and omits some. The sample consists of hundreds of thousands of clones, around 15% of them appearing once. The data originate from a study of beta chain features in type 1 diabetes. The CDR3 is 17 residues long. Germline V gives CDR1 SGDLS, CDR2 YYNGEE. By way of CD45RO/CCR7/CD25/CD127/CD95/CD27, the CD4+ regulatory, stem cell-like memory, central memory and naive cells were sorted.

This TCR derives from a man between 18 and 35 years old in good health. The chain employs TRBV9 and TRBJ2-3; 10 positions agree with TRBD2. Material: naive CD4+ T cells from blood. In DNA, the CDR3 is TGTGCCAGCAGCGTCCCAGCGGGAGGGAGTAGCACAGATACGCAGTACTTT. Amino acids: CASSVPAGGSSTDTQYF.